One and the same sample provided the 9 T cell receptor beta chains below, sequenced in a study of blood T cell repertoires in COVID-19. TCRdb's table, derived via immunoSEQ multiplex PCR, lists solely in-frame clones and lacks some. The repertoire holds under 350,000 clones, with about 86% as singletons. The specimen was PBMCs or T cells enriched from blood (not recorded which). These receptors originate from a woman aged 40-49 years with acute COVID-19.

This chain uses TRBV7-9 with TRBJ1-4, with a tentative D call TRBD1 (6 bases). Germline V gene data show CDR1 as SEHNR and CDR2 as FQNEAQ (reference sequence). The CDR3 loop spans 15 amino acids. V was clipped by 4 bases and J by 7 bases, with 16 bases between them. In nucleotides, the CDR3 is TGTGCCAGCAGCTCAACAGGGCTATGGGGTGAAAAACTGTTTTTT. Translated: CASSSTGLWGEKLFF.

The J gene is TRBJ2-1, the V gene TRBV5-1; D possibly corresponds to TRBD2 (6 bases). This CDR3 has 16 residues. V was cut by 0 bases and J by 6 bases, with 16 bases left in between. Germline CDR1 and CDR2: SGHRS and YFSETQ. The CDR3 region is CASSLEPPRRGNEQFF. As DNA, the CDR3 is TGCGCCAGCAGCTTGGAGCCCCCGAGGAGGGGCAATGAGCAGTTCTTC.

The J gene is TRBJ2-2, the V gene TRBV6-5, with 7 nucleotides matching TRBD2. The J segment lost 7 bases and the V segment lost 8 bases, leaving 10 bases of the junction unmatched. CDR3 length: 14 amino acids. CDR1 and CDR2 from the germline V gene are MNHEY and SVGAGI. The CDR3 DNA follows: TGTGCCAGCGGGGGACTAAGCGGACGCGGGGAGCTGTTTTTT. This translates into CASGGLSGRGELFF.

The chain is built from TRBV7-9 and TRBJ1-2; D is unresolved. V was clipped by 3 bases and J by 8 bases, with 10 bases between them. Germline loops: CDR1 SEHNR, CDR2 FQNEAQ (reference sequence). The CDR3 is 12 amino acids. CDR3 sequence: CASSFLTDGYTF. CDR3 coding DNA: TGTGCCAGCAGCTTCTTGACTGACGGCTACACCTTC.

CDR3 sequence: CASSGNEQFF. The CDR3 DNA follows: TGTGCCAGTAGCGGCAATGAGCAGTTCTTC. The rearrangement links TRBV19 to TRBJ2-1; D ambiguous. Germline V gene data show CDR1 as LNHDA and CDR2 as SQIVND (reference sequence). The CDR3 runs 10 residues. V dropped 6 bases and J dropped 6 bases, with 3 bases sitting between them. Full variable domain (remainder filled in from reference TRBV19 and TRBJ2-1): DGGITQSPKYLFRKEGQNVTLSCEQNLNHDAMYWYRQDPGQGLRLIYYSQIVNDFQKGDIAEGYSVSREKKESFPLTVTSAQKNPTAFYLCASSGNEQFFGPGTRLTVL.

This chain joins TRBV6-2 or TRBV6-3 and TRBJ1-2, with 7 bases aligning to TRBD1. This CDR3 is 12 amino acids long. V trimming: 4 bases; J trimming: 8 bases; junction bases outside the gene matches: 4. CDR1 MNHEY and CDR2 SVGEGT come from the germline V gene. The CDR3 region is CASSFDRVGYTF. The CDR3 DNA reads as TGTGCCAGCAGTTTCGACAGGGTCGGCTACACCTTC.

The V call is TRBV19, the J call TRBJ1-1; maybe TRBD1 (6 bases). CDR1 and CDR2 (germline): LNHDA, SQIVND (reference sequence). The CDR3 is made up of 14 amino acids. V lost 5 bases to trimming and J lost 4 bases, with 14 bases between them. CDR3 nucleotide sequence: TGTGCCAGTAGTCACAGGGCCCTGAGCACTGAAGCTTTCTTT. Translation: CASSHRALSTEAFF.

The chain combines TRBV18 with TRBJ1-5; 10 bases align to TRBD1. The CDR3 runs to 16 residues. Trimming cost V 4 bases and J 6 bases; bases outside gene matches: 9. From germline, CDR1 is KGHSH and CDR2 LQKENI. For the CDR3, the DNA is TGTGCCAGCTCACTAGAGACAGGGGGCGCCGGTCAGCCCCAGCATTTT. Amino acid sequence: CASSLETGGAGQPQHF.

This clone came up once. This sequence joins TRBV2 and TRBJ1-6; D is unclear. V was cut by 8 bases and J by 13 bases, with 18 bases left in between. This CDR3 has 13 amino acids. CDR1 and CDR2 from the germline V gene are SNHLY and FYNNEI. CDR3 protein: CASGRDPNNPLHF. CDR3 bases: TGTGCCAGCGGGAGAGACCCTAATAATCCCCTCCACTTT.